This T cell receptor beta chain is drawn from a study of T cell responses to AZD1222 COVID-19 vaccine. Some clones are missing from TCRdb's copy, which holds only in-frame ones; the method was immunoSEQ multiplex PCR. The sample lists 90,000 to 100,000 clones, around nine tenths seen once, with 6.5% to 8% in the top ten. Only one count was recorded for this clone. No antigen is known for it. Findings of the study overall: After two AZD1222 doses, spike-specific TCR breadth and depth rose versus day 0. The donor cohort was predominantly white British with a female majority, and clonal diversity may have been underestimated.

This TCR came from an adult in good health. Sequences were derived from peripheral blood, sampled on day 0 of AZD1222 vaccination.

DNA for the CDR3: TGTGCCAGCAGCCAAGTATACTTAGCGGGGGAGAACACCGGGGAGCTGTTTTTT. Translated, it gives CASSQVYLAGENTGELFF. This sequence joins TRBV3-1 (or the pseudogene TRBV3-2) and TRBJ2-2, with 9 bases lining up with TRBD2. This CDR3 contains 18 residues. Germline CDR1 is LGHDT and CDR2 is YNNKEL (reference sequence). V lost 1 base to trimming and J lost 1 base; unmatched junction nucleotides: 7.